Listed here are 26 T cell receptor beta chains from one sample, sequenced in a study of T cells in Graves' hyperthyroidism and ophthalmopathy (dated by TCRdb to the late 2010s). Library preparation employed multiplex PCR. Data came from an Illumina HiSeq 2000. The TCR beta CDR3 regions were amplified from the RNA transcripts. A first-round RT-PCR of the TCR CDR3 used the HTBI primer set with the Qiagen OneStep RT-PCR kit. The public sequencing data were trimmed at Q25 with fastp and processed into clonotypes with MiXCR by TCRdb, which kept only in-frame beta chains. Entries are consolidated by CDR3 protein sequence, retaining the most common genes and DNA. This sample has about 530,000 distinct CDR3 sequences in its table, and 17% of those were observed once. 17% of the sample lies in the top ten. The specimen was blood. Receptors originate from a woman aged 18 to 35 with Graves' ophthalmopathy.

In this sample, this clonotype turned up many times. CDR3 coding DNA: TGTGCCAGCAGCGAGACTAGCGGAGTCTACGAGCAGTACTTC. This sequence encodes CASSETSGVYEQYF. The chain recombines TRBV6-2 or TRBV6-3 with TRBJ2-7; 9 positions match TRBD2. CDR3 length: 14 residues. The germline gives CDR1 MNHEY, CDR2 SVGEGT. After removal of 6 bases from V and 3 bases from J, the junction contained 6 bases not matched to a gene.

This clonotype was counted only a few times. A read error may explain this, as a much larger clone is one base away. The CDR3: CASSFSGDPPTDTQHF. The CDR3 nucleotides are TGTGCCAGCAGCTTTAGCGGGGACCCCCCCACAGATACGCAGCATTTT. This rearrangement joins TRBV7-8 to TRBJ2-3, with TRBD1 as a possible D gene (5 bases). The DNA matches TRBJ1-5 better at its end, which makes the J call doubtful. The CDR3 has 16 residues. CDR1 and CDR2 (germline): SGHVS, FQNEAQ.

This rearrangement joins TRBV2 to TRBJ2-1, with TRBD2 matching over 9 bases. The CDR3 spans 16 residues. With 0 bases clipped from V and 5 bases from J, the junction kept 5 bases outside the gene matches. Looked up from germline, CDR1 is SNHLY and CDR2 is FYNNEI. As DNA, the CDR3 is TGTGCCAGCAGTGAAGCTCCCGGACTAGCGCACAATGAGCAGTTCTTC. Amino acid sequence: CASSEAPGLAHNEQFF.

The rearrangement uses TRBV18 and TRBJ2-2; D is unresolved. The ends were cut back, 5 bases at V and 0 bases at J, with 13 bases in the middle. This CDR3 is built from 16 residues. Germline lookup yields CDR1 KGHSH and CDR2 LQKENI. The CDR3 here is CASSWQGRPNTGELFF. The CDR3 DNA reads as TGTGCCAGCTCATGGCAAGGCAGACCGAACACCGGGGAGCTGTTTTTT.

This clonotype was counted only a few times. The chain combines TRBV10-3 with TRBJ1-6, with 10 bases lining up with TRBD1. CDR3 length: 15 amino acids. V trimming: 4 bases; J trimming: 4 bases; junction bases outside the gene matches: 1. The germline V gene has CDR1 ENHRY and CDR2 SYGVKD. CDR3 coding DNA: TGTGCCATCAGTGGGGGACAGGGGTATAATTCACCCCTCCACTTT. Its translation is CAISGGQGYNSPLHF.

About this clonotype: One junction end disagrees with the germline gene, perhaps due to a read error. The V and J genes are TRBV7-8 and TRBJ1-3, with D tentatively TRBD1 (5 bases). This CDR3 has 15 amino acids. Germline values: CDR1 SGHVS, CDR2 FQNEAQ. The CDR3 spells CTSSLKGSSGNTIYF. CDR3 sequence (DNA): TGTACCAGCAGCTTAAAGGGGTCCTCTGGAAACACCATATATTTT.

This clonotype was seen repeatedly, ten times or more. The gene calls are TRBV28 and TRBJ2-5, with D unclear. The CDR3 is 14 amino acids. Germline assignment: CDR1 MDHEN and CDR2 SYDVKM. V was cut by 3 bases and J by 3 bases, with 11 bases left in between. The CDR3 coding sequence is TGTGCCAGCAGTTTCTGGACGGAAAAAGAGACCCAGTACTTC. It encodes CASSFWTEKETQYF.

For this clonotype: This may be a read error: a much more frequent sequence differs by one nucleotide. The chain has TRBV5-1 and TRBJ1-2; D is uncertain. Germline values: CDR1 SGHRS, CDR2 YFSETQ. The CDR3 has 12 residues. Trimming left V 0 bases short and J 10 bases short, with 10 bases between. CDR3 protein: CASSLGAGNYTF. CDR3 nucleotides: TGCGCCAGCAGCTTGGGGGCAGGAAACTACACCTTC.

There are many counts of this clonotype. The genes are TRBV28 and TRBJ2-7; tentatively, D is TRBD1 or TRBD2 (5 bases each). V was cut by 4 bases and J by 7 bases, with 17 bases left in between. Germline CDR1 MDHEN, CDR2 SYDVKM. There are 14 residues in the CDR3. CDR3 bases: TGTGCCAGCAGTTCCTATCGAGGGGCCGGAGAGCAGTACTTC. Its translation: CASSSYRGAGEQYF.

This clonotype was counted at least ten times. V and J are TRBV2 and TRBJ1-5; D might be TRBD1 (5 bases). The CDR3 consists of 12 residues. V was shortened by 4 bases and J by 7 bases, with 8 bases between the two germline ends. Germline V gene lookup returns CDR1 SNHLY and CDR2 FYNNEI. DNA of the CDR3: TGTGCCAGCAGTGTGCCAGGGCAGCCCCAGCATTTT. Translated, it gives CASSVPGQPQHF.

Only a few counts were recorded for this clonotype. The chain employs TRBV7-3 and TRBJ1-1; TRBD1 might be the D (5 bases). This CDR3 has 15 residues. CDR1 SGHTA and CDR2 FQGTGA come from the germline V gene. With 3 bases removed from V and 3 bases from J, the gap between germline ends came to 14 bases. The CDR3 reads CASSLDGGTYTEAFF. DNA of the CDR3: TGTGCCAGCAGCTTGGATGGAGGGACGTACACTGAAGCTTTCTTT.

There are a few counts of this clonotype. V and J are TRBV2 and TRBJ2-7; D ambiguous. Germline CDR1 and CDR2: SNHLY and FYNNEI. Trimming took 0 bases from V and 7 from J, leaving 7 bases between them. This CDR3 spans 12 amino acids. The DNA of the CDR3 is TGTGCCAGCAGTGAAGCCCCAGAGGAGCAGTACTTC. Its translation: CASSEAPEEQYF.

This clonotype was counted between two and nine times. The V and J genes are TRBV5-6 and TRBJ2-7; no clear D gene. V was shortened by 0 bases and J by 9 bases, with 13 bases between the two germline ends. The CDR3 sequence is 13 residues long. Germline CDR1 SGHDT, CDR2 YYEEEE. The chain's CDR3 is CASSLEFERRQYF. The CDR3 nucleotides are TGTGCCAGCAGCTTGGAATTCGAGCGCCGGCAGTACTTC.

This clonotype was found a few times. The V and J genes are TRBV6-4 and TRBJ2-3; 7 bases match TRBD2. This CDR3 is 13 amino acids long. Germline values: CDR1 MRHNA, CDR2 SNTAGT. The J segment lost 3 bases and the V segment lost 10 bases, leaving 7 bases of the junction unmatched. The CDR3 reads CATSGGETDTQYF. The DNA of the CDR3 is TGTGCCACCTCGGGGGGAGAGACAGATACGCAGTATTTT.

This chain uses TRBV4-1 with TRBJ2-7, with D unresolved. Germline CDR1 is MGHRA and CDR2 is YSYEKL. Trimming removed 0 bases at V and 0 bases at J, with 9 bases between. The CDR3 contains 15 residues. The CDR3 sequence: CASSQESSSSYEQYF. In nucleotides, the CDR3 is TGCGCCAGCAGCCAAGAAAGCAGTAGCTCCTACGAGCAGTACTTC.

This clonotype came up many times. The rearrangement joins TRBV7-8 to TRBJ2-2, with 8 bases aligning to TRBD1. Germline V gene lookup returns CDR1 SGHVS and CDR2 FQNEAQ. The CDR3 runs 13 residues. V was clipped by 0 bases and J by 12 bases; unmatched bases: 3. CDR3 in amino acids: CASSLAARGQLFF. The CDR3 DNA follows: TGTGCCAGCAGCTTAGCAGCCAGGGGGCAGCTGTTTTTT.

This clonotype was counted only a few times. The V gene is TRBV28, the J gene TRBJ1-1, with D possibly being TRBD1 (5 bases). This CDR3 has 15 residues. Germline V gives CDR1 MDHEN, CDR2 SYDVKM. The V gene lost 6 bases and the J gene lost 0 bases, with 14 bases spanning the gap. CDR3 amino acids: CASSPLTDLNTEAFF. Written as DNA, the CDR3 is TGTGCCAGCAGCCCTCTGACAGACTTGAACACTGAAGCTTTCTTT. The full variable domain, rest sourced from reference TRBV28 and TRBJ1-1, is DVKVTQSSRYLVKRTGEKVFLECVQDMDHENMFWYRQDPGLGLRLIYFSYDVKMKEKGDIPEGYSVSREKKERFSLILESASTNQTSMYLCASSPLTDLNTEAFFGQGTRLTVV.

This clonotype was counted only a few times. The V and J genes are TRBV6-1 and TRBJ1-6; D is unclear. The CDR3 contains 12 residues. Looked up from germline, CDR1 is MNHNS and CDR2 is SASEGT. Trimming stripped 6 bases from V and 6 bases from J, with 6 bases between. CDR3 sequence (DNA): TGTGCCAGCAGGCGGAGTAATTCACCCCTCCACTTT. Protein product: CASRRSNSPLHF.

This clonotype was counted at least ten times. The chain employs TRBV5-1 and TRBJ2-5; 12 bases are a match to TRBD2. The trim removed 6 bases at V and 1 base at J, leaving 4 bases unmatched. This CDR3 comprises 15 residues. Germline V gene data show CDR1 as SGHRS and CDR2 as YFSETQ. The CDR3 DNA reads TGCGCCAGCAAGGGACTAGCGGGCGGCCAAGAGACCCAGTACTTC. Protein product: CASKGLAGGQETQYF. Full variable domain (outside the CDR3, taken from reference TRBV5-1 and TRBJ2-5): KAGVTQTPRYLIKTRGQQVTLSCSPISGHRSVSWYQQTPGQGLQFLFEYFSETQRNKGNFPGRFSGRQFSNSRSEMNVSTLELGDSALYLCASKGLAGGQETQYFGPGTRLLVL.

The rearrangement links TRBV27 to TRBJ2-7, with 10 bases that match TRBD1. The CDR3 extends over 13 amino acids. The J segment lost 5 bases and the V segment lost 5 bases, leaving 3 bases of the junction unmatched. Germline V gene data show CDR1 as MNHEY and CDR2 as SMNVEV (reference sequence). The CDR3 reads CASSGQGVHEQYF. The CDR3 nucleotides are TGTGCCAGCAGTGGACAGGGGGTCCACGAGCAGTACTTC.

The rearrangement links TRBV11-2 to TRBJ1-1; possible D gene TRBD1, 6 bases. V was shortened by 6 bases and J by 7 bases, with 9 bases between the two germline ends. The germline gives CDR1 SGHAT, CDR2 FQNNGV. The CDR3 loop spans 11 amino acids. CDR3 DNA: TGTGCCAGCAGAGGCAGGGGTGAAGCTTTCTTT. Amino acid sequence: CASRGRGEAFF. Drawing the rest from reference TRBV11-2 and TRBJ1-1, the complete variable domain is EAGVAQSPRYKIIEKRQSVAFWCNPISGHATLYWYQQILGQGPKLLIQFQNNGVVDDSQLPKDRFSAERLKGVDSTLKIQPAKLEDSAVYLCASRGRGEAFFGQGTRLTVV.

This clonotype has at least ten counts. CDR3 sequence reads: CASSPRTGANYGYTF. DNA of the CDR3: TGTGCCAGCAGTCCCCGGACAGGGGCTAACTATGGCTACACCTTC. The chain combines TRBV12-3 or TRBV12-4 with TRBJ1-2; 9 bases are a match to TRBD1. J gave up 0 bases and V 5 bases, and 4 bases lay outside the gene matches. There are 15 residues in the CDR3.

This clonotype occurred many times. The rearrangement uses TRBV12-3 or TRBV12-4 and TRBJ2-3; TRBD2 matches at 11 bases. V trimming: 6 bases; J trimming: 5 bases; junction bases outside the gene matches: 7. The CDR3 extends over 15 amino acids. CDR3 sequence: CASRTRLAGLDTQYF. CDR3 nucleotide sequence: TGTGCCAGCAGAACTCGACTAGCGGGGTTAGATACGCAGTATTTT.

This clonotype was recorded at least ten times. The CDR3 reads CSATGGNQPQHF. CDR3 bases: TGCAGTGCGACAGGGGGCAATCAGCCCCAGCATTTT. V usage is TRBV20-1 and J usage is TRBJ1-5, with 8 bases fitting TRBD1. Germline trimming cut 6 bases from V and 2 bases from J; bases unmatched to any gene: 0. This CDR3 region has 12 residues. In germline, CDR1 is DFQATT, CDR2 SNEGSKA (reference sequence).

This chain joins TRBV6-2 or TRBV6-3 and TRBJ2-5, with D maybe TRBD2 (7 bases). The germline gives CDR1 MNHEY, CDR2 SVGEGT. Trimming shortened V by 2 bases and J by 9 bases, and 22 bases separated the two germline ends. The CDR3 has 16 amino acids. CDR3 sequence reads: CASSYQRGGTREAQYF. CDR3 bases: TGTGCCAGCAGTTACCAGAGAGGGGGGACCCGGGAGGCCCAGTACTTC.

Notes on this clonotype: This clone may be a read error of a much larger clone one base away. The J gene is TRBJ1-1, the V gene TRBV20-1; D is uncertain. The CDR3 contains 14 residues. Germline CDR1 reads DFQATT; CDR2 reads SNEGSKA (reference sequence). Here the CDR3 reads CNARLLGFGTEAFF. The CDR3 region has the DNA TGCAATGCTAGACTACTAGGGTTTGGCACTGAAGCTTTCTTT.